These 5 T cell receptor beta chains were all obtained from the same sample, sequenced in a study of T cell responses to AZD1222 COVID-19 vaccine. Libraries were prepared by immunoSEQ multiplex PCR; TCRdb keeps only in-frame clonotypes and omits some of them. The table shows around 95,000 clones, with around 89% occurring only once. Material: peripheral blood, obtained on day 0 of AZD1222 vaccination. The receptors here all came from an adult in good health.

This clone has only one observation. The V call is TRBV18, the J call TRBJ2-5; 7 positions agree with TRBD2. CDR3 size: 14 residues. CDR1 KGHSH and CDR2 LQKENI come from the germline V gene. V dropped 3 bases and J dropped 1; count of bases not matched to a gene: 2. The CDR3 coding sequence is TGTGCCAGCTCACCCCCTAGCGGCCAAGAGACCCAGTACTTC. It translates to CASSPPSGQETQYF.

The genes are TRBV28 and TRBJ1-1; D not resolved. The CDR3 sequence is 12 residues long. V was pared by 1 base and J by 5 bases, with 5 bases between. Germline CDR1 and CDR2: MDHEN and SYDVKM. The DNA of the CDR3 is TGTGCCAGCAGTTTATCCCCGACTGAAGCTTTCTTT. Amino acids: CASSLSPTEAFF. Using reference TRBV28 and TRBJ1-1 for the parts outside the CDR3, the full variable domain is DVKVTQSSRYLVKRTGEKVFLECVQDMDHENMFWYRQDPGLGLRLIYFSYDVKMKEKGDIPEGYSVSREKKERFSLILESASTNQTSMYLCASSLSPTEAFFGQGTRLTVV.

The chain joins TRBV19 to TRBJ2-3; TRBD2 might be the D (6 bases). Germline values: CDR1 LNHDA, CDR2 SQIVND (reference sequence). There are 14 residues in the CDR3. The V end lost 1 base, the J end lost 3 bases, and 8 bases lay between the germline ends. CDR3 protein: CASSIAGATDTQYF. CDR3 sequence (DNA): TGTGCCAGTAGTATAGCGGGAGCGACAGATACGCAGTATTTT.

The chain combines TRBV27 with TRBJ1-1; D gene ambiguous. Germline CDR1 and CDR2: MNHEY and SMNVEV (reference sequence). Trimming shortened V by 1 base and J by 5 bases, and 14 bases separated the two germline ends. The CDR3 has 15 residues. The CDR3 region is CASSLFPGIVTEAFF. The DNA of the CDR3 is TGTGCCAGCAGTTTATTCCCAGGTATCGTGACTGAAGCTTTCTTT.

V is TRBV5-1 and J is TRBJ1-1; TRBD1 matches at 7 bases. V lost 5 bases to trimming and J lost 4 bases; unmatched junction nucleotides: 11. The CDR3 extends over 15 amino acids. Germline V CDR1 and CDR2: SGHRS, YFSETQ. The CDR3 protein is CASRGQASPFTEAFF. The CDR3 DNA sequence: TGCGCCAGCAGAGGACAGGCCTCTCCTTTCACTGAAGCTTTCTTT.